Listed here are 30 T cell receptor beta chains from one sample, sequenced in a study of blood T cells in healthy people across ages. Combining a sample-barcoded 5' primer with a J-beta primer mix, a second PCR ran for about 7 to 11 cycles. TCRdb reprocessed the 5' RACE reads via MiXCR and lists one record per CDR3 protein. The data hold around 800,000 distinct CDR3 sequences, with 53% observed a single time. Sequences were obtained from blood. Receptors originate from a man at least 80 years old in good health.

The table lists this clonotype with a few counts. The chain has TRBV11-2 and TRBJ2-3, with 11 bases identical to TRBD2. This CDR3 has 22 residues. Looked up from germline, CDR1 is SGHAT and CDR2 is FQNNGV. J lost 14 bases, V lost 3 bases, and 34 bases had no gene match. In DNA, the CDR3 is TGTGCCAGCAGCTTTCTTCGGTGGACTAGCGGGTCCCCGCCGCCGGGGCACAGATACGCGTATTTT. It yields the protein CASSFLRWTSGSPPPGHRYAYF.

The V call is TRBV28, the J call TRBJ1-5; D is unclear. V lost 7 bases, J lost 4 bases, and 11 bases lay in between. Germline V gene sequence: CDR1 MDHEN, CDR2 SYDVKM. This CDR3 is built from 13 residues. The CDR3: CASISGGNQPQHF. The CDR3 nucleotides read TGTGCCAGCATCTCTGGAGGGAATCAGCCCCAGCATTTT.

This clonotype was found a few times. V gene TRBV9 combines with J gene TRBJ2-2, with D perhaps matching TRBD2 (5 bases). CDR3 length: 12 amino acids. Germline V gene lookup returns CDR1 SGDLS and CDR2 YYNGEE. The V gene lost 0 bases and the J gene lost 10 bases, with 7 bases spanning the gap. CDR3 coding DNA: TGTGCCAGCAGCGTAGCTAGCACGGAGCTGTTTTTT. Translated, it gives CASSVASTELFF.

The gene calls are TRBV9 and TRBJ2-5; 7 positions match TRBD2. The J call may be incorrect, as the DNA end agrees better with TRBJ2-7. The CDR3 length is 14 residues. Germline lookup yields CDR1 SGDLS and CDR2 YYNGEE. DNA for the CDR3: TGTGCCAGCAGCGTCAGCGGGGACCTCTACGAGCAGTACTTC. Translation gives CASSVSGDLYEQYF.

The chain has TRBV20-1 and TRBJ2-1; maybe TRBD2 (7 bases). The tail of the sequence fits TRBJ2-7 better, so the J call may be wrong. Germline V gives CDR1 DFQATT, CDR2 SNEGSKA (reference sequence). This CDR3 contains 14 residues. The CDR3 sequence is CSALRGGTNNEQYF. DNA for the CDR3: TGCAGTGCCCTGAGGGGGGGGACCAACAATGAGCAGTACTTC.

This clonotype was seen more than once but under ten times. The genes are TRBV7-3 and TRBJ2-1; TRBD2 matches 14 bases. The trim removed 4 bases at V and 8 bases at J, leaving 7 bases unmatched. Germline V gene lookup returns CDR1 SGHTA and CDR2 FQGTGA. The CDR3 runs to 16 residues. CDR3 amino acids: CASSWRTSGGTDEQFF. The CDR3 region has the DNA TGTGCCAGCAGCTGGAGGACTAGCGGGGGGACGGATGAGCAGTTCTTC.

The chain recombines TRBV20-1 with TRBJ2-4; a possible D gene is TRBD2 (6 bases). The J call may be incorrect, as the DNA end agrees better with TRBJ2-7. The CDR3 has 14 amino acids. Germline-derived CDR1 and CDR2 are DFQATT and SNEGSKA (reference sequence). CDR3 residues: CSAREGLPKSEQYF. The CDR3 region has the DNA TGCAGTGCTAGAGAGGGACTCCCTAAGTCCGAGCAGTACTTC.

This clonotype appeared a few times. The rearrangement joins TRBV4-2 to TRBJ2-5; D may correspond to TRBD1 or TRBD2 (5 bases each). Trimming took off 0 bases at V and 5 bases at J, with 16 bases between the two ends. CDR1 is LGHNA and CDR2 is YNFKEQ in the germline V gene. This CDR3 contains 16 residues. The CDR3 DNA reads TGTGCCAGCAGCCAAGATTCGACGGGGCGAGGGGAGACCCAGTACTTC. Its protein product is CASSQDSTGRGETQYF.

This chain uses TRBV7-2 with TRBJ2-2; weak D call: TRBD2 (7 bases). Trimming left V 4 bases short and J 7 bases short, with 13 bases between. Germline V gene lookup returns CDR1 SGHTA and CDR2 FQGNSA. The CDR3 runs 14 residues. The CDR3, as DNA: TGTGCCAGCAGCTCCGGACTAGGGGGCGGGGAGCTGTTTTTT. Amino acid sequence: CASSSGLGGGELFF.

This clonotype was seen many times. The CDR3 here is CASSDTGGATDTQYF. Here the CDR3 DNA reads TGTGCCAGCAGCGACACAGGGGGCGCAACAGATACGCAGTATTTT. The V gene is TRBV7-3, the J gene TRBJ2-3; 9 bases match TRBD1. CDR1 is SGHTA, CDR2 FQGTGA, per germline. The CDR3 contains 15 residues. V lost 5 bases, J lost 3 bases, and 6 bases stayed unmatched.

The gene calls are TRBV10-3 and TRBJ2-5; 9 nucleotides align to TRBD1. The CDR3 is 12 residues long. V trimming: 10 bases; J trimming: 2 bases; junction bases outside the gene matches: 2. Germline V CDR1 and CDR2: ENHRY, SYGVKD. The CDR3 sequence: CATGTGQETQYF. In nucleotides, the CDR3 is TGTGCCACCGGGACAGGGCAAGAGACCCAGTACTTC.

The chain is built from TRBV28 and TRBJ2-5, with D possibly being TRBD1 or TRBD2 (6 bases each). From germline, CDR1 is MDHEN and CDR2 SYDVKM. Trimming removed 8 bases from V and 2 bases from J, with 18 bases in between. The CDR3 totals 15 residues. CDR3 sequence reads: CASAIGGRRQETQYF. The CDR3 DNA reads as TGTGCCAGCGCCATAGGGGGGAGAAGGCAAGAGACCCAGTACTTC.

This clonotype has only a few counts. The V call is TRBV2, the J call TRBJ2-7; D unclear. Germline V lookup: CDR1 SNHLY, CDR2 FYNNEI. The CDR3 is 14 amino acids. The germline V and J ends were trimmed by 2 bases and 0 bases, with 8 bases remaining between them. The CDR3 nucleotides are TGTGCCAGCAGTGAACACGAGGTCTCCTACGAGCAGTACTTC. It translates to CASSEHEVSYEQYF.

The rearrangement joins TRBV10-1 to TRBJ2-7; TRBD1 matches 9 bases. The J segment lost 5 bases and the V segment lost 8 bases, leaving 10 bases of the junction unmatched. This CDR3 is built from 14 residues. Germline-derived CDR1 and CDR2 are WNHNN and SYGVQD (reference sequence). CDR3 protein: CASSSQGALDEQYF. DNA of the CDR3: TGCGCCAGCTCGTCACAGGGGGCTCTCGACGAGCAGTACTTC.

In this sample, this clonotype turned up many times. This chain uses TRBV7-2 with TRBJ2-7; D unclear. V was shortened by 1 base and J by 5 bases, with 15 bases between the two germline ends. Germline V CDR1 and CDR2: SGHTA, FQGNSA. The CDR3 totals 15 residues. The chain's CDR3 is CASSLEWSAQHEQYF. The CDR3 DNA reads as TGTGCCAGCAGCTTAGAGTGGTCCGCGCAACACGAGCAGTACTTC.

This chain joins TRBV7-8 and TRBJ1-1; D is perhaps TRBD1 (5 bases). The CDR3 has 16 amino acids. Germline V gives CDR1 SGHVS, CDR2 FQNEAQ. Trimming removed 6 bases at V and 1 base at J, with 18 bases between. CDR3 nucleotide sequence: TGTGCCAGCAGACTAACGTGGGGGGGGAGGAACACTGAAGCTTTCTTT. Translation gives CASRLTWGGRNTEAFF. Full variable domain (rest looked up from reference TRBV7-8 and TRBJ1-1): GAGVSQSPRYKVAKRGQDVALRCDPISGHVSLFWYQQALGQGPEFLTYFQNEAQLDKSGLPSDRFFAERPEGSVSTLKIQRTQQEDSAVYLCASRLTWGGRNTEAFFGQGTRLTVV.

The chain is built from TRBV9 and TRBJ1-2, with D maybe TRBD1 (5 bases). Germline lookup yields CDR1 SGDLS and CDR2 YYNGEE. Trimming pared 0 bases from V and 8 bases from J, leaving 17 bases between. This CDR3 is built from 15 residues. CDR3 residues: CASSVVEMGPFGYTF. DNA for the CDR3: TGTGCCAGCAGCGTAGTTGAGATGGGGCCGTTCGGCTACACCTTC.

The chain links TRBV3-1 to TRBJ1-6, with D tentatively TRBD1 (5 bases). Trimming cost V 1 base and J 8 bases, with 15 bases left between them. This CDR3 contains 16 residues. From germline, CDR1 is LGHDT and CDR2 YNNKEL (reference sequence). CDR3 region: CASSQVNGHPDSPLHF. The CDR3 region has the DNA TGTGCCAGCAGCCAAGTTAATGGACACCCGGATTCACCCCTCCACTTT.

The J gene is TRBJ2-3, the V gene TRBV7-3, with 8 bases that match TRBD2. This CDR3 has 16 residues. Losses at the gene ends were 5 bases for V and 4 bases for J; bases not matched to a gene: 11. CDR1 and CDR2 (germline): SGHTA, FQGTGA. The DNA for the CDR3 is TGTGCCAGCAGCCAAGAGCCAGCGGGAGTCCCAGATACGCAGTATTTT. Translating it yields CASSQEPAGVPDTQYF. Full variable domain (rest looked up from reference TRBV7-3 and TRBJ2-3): GAGVSQTPSNKVTEKGKYVELRCDPISGHTALYWYRQSLGQGPEFLIYFQGTGAADDSGLPNDRFFAVRPEGSVSTLKIQRTERGDSAVYLCASSQEPAGVPDTQYFGPGTRLTVL.

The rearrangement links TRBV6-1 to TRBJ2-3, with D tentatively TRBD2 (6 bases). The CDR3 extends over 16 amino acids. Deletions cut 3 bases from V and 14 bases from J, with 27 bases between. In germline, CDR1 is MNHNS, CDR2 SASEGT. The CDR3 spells CASSEAAVAAHRYAYF. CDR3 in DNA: TGTGCCAGCAGTGAGGCGGCGGTAGCGGCTCACAGATACGCGTATTTT.

The CDR3 region has the DNA TGTGCCAGCAGCCCCGTCGGGGACAGGTTATTGCCTACCGGGAATGAGCAGTTCTTC. Translating gives CASSPVGDRLLPTGNEQFF. V gene TRBV7-9 combines with J gene TRBJ2-1; 8 nucleotides line up with TRBD1. CDR3 length equals 19 residues. Unmatched junction bases numbered 22, after V lost 5 bases and J lost 7 bases. CDR1 is SEHNR, CDR2 FQNEAQ, per germline (reference sequence).

The CDR3 sequence is CAWSVRGPHEQFF. The CDR3 DNA reads as TGTGCCTGGAGTGTTCGCGGTCCCCATGAGCAGTTCTTC. The chain couples TRBV30 to TRBJ2-1, with unresolved D. V lost 0 bases and J 8 bases, leaving 11 bases between the germline ends. CDR3 length: 13 residues. Per germline, CDR1 GTSNPN and CDR2 SVGIG (reference sequence).

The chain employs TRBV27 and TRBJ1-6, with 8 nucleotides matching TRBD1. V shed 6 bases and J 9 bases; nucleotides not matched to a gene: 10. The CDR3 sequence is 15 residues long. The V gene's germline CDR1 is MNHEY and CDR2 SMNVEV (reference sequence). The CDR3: CASRTGTGRSSPLHF. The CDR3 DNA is TGTGCCAGCAGAACTGGGACAGGTCGAAGTTCACCCCTCCACTTT.

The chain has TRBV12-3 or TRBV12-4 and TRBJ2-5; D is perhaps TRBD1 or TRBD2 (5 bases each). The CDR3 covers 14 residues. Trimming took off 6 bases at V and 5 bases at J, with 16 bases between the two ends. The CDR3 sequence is CASSGTSAFETQYF. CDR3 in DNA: TGTGCCAGCAGCGGGACGTCGGCCTTTGAGACCCAGTACTTC.

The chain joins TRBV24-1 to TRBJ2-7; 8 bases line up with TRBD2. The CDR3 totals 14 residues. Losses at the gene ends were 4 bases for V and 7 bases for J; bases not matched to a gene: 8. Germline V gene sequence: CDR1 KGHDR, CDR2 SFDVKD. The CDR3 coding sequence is TGTGCCACCAGTGAGGGCGGGAGGTCTTATGAGCAGTACTTC. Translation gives CATSEGGRSYEQYF.

The CDR3 here is CASSLSWLPGERLQFF. In DNA, the CDR3 is TGCGCCAGCAGCTTGTCCTGGTTACCGGGAGAGCGATTGCAGTTCTTC. The rearrangement joins TRBV5-1 to TRBJ2-1, with D perhaps matching TRBD2 (6 bases). The CDR3 consists of 16 residues. Germline V CDR1 and CDR2: SGHRS, YFSETQ. V was shortened by 1 base and J by 12 bases, with 23 bases between the two germline ends.

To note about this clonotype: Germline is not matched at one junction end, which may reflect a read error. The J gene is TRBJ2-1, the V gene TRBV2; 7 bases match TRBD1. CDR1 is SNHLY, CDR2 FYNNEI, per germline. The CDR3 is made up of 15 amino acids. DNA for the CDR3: TGTGCCAGCAGTGAAGGGCAGGGGGTCTACAATAAGCAGTTCTTC. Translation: CASSEGQGVYNKQFF.

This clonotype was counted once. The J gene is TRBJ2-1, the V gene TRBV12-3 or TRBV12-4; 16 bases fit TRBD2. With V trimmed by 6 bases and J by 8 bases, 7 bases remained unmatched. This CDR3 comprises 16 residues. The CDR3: CASSPGTSGRADEQFF. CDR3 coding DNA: TGTGCCAGCAGCCCCGGGACTAGCGGGAGGGCCGATGAGCAGTTCTTC.

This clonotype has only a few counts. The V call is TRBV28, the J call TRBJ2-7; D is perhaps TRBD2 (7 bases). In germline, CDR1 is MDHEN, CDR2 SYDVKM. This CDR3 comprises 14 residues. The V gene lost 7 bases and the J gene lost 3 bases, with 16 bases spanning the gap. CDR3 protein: CASTGGRLFYEQYF. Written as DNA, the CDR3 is TGTGCCAGCACCGGGGGGCGACTGTTCTACGAGCAGTACTTC. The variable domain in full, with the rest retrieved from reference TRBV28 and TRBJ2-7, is DVKVTQSSRYLVKRTGEKVFLECVQDMDHENMFWYRQDPGLGLRLIYFSYDVKMKEKGDIPEGYSVSREKKERFSLILESASTNQTSMYLCASTGGRLFYEQYFGPGTRLTVT.

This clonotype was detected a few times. In DNA, the CDR3 is TGTGCCAGCGCAGATCCGGGACTCCAAAACATTTACAATGAGCAGTTCTTC. It specifies CASADPGLQNIYNEQFF. The chain employs TRBV11-2 and TRBJ2-1, with D perhaps TRBD2 (6 bases). There are 17 residues in the CDR3. Germline loops: CDR1 SGHAT, CDR2 FQNNGV. The germline V and J ends were trimmed by 8 bases and 4 bases, with 24 bases remaining between them. The complete variable domain, with remaining parts taken from reference TRBV11-2 and TRBJ2-1, reads EAGVAQSPRYKIIEKRQSVAFWCNPISGHATLYWYQQILGQGPKLLIQFQNNGVVDDSQLPKDRFSAERLKGVDSTLKIQPAKLEDSAVYLCASADPGLQNIYNEQFFGPGTRLTVL.